These 24 T cell receptor beta chains came from one sample sequenced in a study of T cells in Graves' hyperthyroidism and ophthalmopathy. Regions amplified from RNA transcripts were the TCR beta CDR3 regions. HTBI primers were the set used in a first-round RT-PCR of the TCR CDR3. TCRdb reanalysed the multiplex PCR reads using MiXCR and keeps one entry per CDR3 protein. The sample yields hundreds of thousands of distinct CDR3 sequences, approximately 15% seen once. The specimen was blood. These receptors came from a woman younger than 45 with Graves' hyperthyroidism that later progressed to Graves' ophthalmopathy.

At least ten counts were recorded for this clonotype. The chain couples TRBV6-1 to TRBJ2-5, with D perhaps given as TRBD1 or TRBD2 (6 bases each). The V end lost 7 bases, the J end lost 4 bases, and 16 bases lay between the germline ends. In germline, CDR1 is MNHNS, CDR2 SASEGT. The CDR3 runs 14 residues. The CDR3 spells CASTQRGERETQYF. CDR3 DNA: TGTGCCAGCACCCAAAGGGGGGAGAGAGAGACCCAGTACTTC.

Many counts were recorded for this clonotype. CDR3 coding DNA: TGTGCCAGCAGCGGGCGGACGGCCCGAACTAATGAAAAACTGTTTTTT. This gives the protein CASSGRTARTNEKLFF. J is TRBJ1-4 and V is TRBV11-2; D ambiguous. Trimming shortened V by 5 bases and J by 1 base, and 14 bases separated the two germline ends. Germline V gene lookup returns CDR1 SGHAT and CDR2 FQNNGV. The CDR3 is 16 residues long.

This clonotype appeared many times. The chain has TRBV10-3 and TRBJ2-1; TRBD2 might be the D (5 bases). The CDR3 has 15 residues. V was shortened by 7 bases and J by 0 bases, with 13 bases between the two germline ends. Germline lookup yields CDR1 ENHRY and CDR2 SYGVKD. The CDR3 DNA follows: TGTGCCATCAAGAGCGGAGTAAGCTCCTACAATGAGCAGTTCTTC. This encodes CAIKSGVSSYNEQFF.

This clonotype was seen repeatedly, ten times or more. The CDR3 loop reads CASSPPGNQPQHF. In DNA, the CDR3 is TGTGCCAGCAGCCCTCCAGGGAATCAGCCCCAGCATTTT. The chain has TRBV7-2 and TRBJ1-5; D may be TRBD1 (5 bases). Germline CDR1 SGHTA, CDR2 FQGNSA. Trimming took off 5 bases at V and 4 bases at J, with 9 bases between the two ends. CDR3 length equals 13 residues.

This clonotype was seen repeatedly, ten times or more. The chain combines TRBV12-3 or TRBV12-4 with TRBJ1-2; D possibly corresponds to TRBD1 (6 bases). The V gene lost 4 bases and the J gene lost 4 bases, with 16 bases spanning the gap. This CDR3 is built from 15 residues. The CDR3 is CASSSFTGGGYGYTF. CDR3 sequence (DNA): TGTGCCAGCAGTTCGTTTACAGGAGGGGGCTATGGCTACACCTTC.

This clonotype appeared once. The chain carries TRBV30 and TRBJ2-7, with D hard to call. V was shortened by 1 base and J by 4 bases, with 17 bases between the two germline ends. Looked up from germline, CDR1 is GTSNPN and CDR2 is SVGIG (reference sequence). The CDR3 contains 15 residues. The CDR3 protein is CAWSGVSPVSYEQYF. The CDR3 coding sequence is TGTGCCTGGAGTGGGGTCTCCCCCGTTTCGTACGAGCAGTACTTC.

This clonotype was counted only a few times. The chain couples TRBV5-6 to TRBJ2-1; 11 bases agree with TRBD1. The CDR3 spans 18 residues. CDR1 and CDR2 (germline): SGHDT, YYEEEE. The trim removed 0 bases at V and 1 base at J, leaving 6 bases unmatched. The DNA of the CDR3 is TGTGCCAGCAGCTTGGAGGACAGGGGGCTGGGGTCCTACAATGAGCAGTTCTTC. This translates into CASSLEDRGLGSYNEQFF.

This clonotype has just a few counts. This chain connects TRBV6-2 or TRBV6-3 to TRBJ2-1; 7 bases align to TRBD2. Germline V gene data show CDR1 as MNHEY and CDR2 as SVGEGT. The CDR3 is 13 residues long. The junction had 7 bases not matched to a gene; V was cut back by 2 bases and J by 12 bases. CDR3 in amino acids: CASSYAGLPAQFF. The CDR3 DNA sequence: TGTGCCAGCAGTTACGCGGGACTACCCGCGCAGTTCTTC.

The J gene is TRBJ2-7, the V gene TRBV6-2 or TRBV6-3, with D tentatively TRBD1 (6 bases). From germline, CDR1 is MNHEY and CDR2 SVGEGT. V dropped 5 bases and J dropped 7 bases, with 21 bases sitting between them. The CDR3 is 15 amino acids. The CDR3 spells CASSHGQLLTDEQYF. In DNA form, the CDR3 reads TGTGCCAGCAGTCATGGACAGCTACTGACAGATGAGCAGTACTTC.

This clonotype was seen a few times. The chain recombines TRBV28 with TRBJ2-2; 11 nucleotides match TRBD2. The junction had 8 bases not matched to a gene; V was cut back by 4 bases and J by 1 base. Germline V CDR1 and CDR2: MDHEN, SYDVKM. CDR3 size: 18 residues. The CDR3 coding sequence is TGTGCCAGCAGTTCCCTGACAGGGACTAGCGGGAACACCGGGGAGCTGTTTTTT. Translating gives CASSSLTGTSGNTGELFF.

The chain uses TRBV9 and TRBJ2-7; the D gene is possibly TRBD2 (6 bases). The V gene lost 4 bases and the J gene lost 2 bases, with 19 bases spanning the gap. This CDR3 is 16 amino acids long. Germline CDR1 and CDR2: SGDLS and YYNGEE. The CDR3 reads CASSPRSGNDAYEQYF. Written as DNA, the CDR3 is TGTGCCAGCAGCCCGCGTAGCGGTAACGATGCCTACGAGCAGTACTTC.

The genes are TRBV29-1 and TRBJ1-5; a weak D match, TRBD1 (5 bases). The germline V and J ends were trimmed by 4 bases and 6 bases, with 10 bases remaining between them. The CDR3 extends over 12 amino acids. Germline CDR1 and CDR2: SQVTM and ANQGSEA. DNA of the CDR3: TGCAGCGTTGGGGGGTGGGGTCAGCCCCAGCATTTT. Translation: CSVGGWGQPQHF.

This clonotype was picked up a small number of times. CDR3 region: CASKTSGMKNNEQFF. In DNA form, the CDR3 reads TGTGCCAGCAAAACTAGCGGGATGAAGAACAATGAGCAGTTCTTC. V gene TRBV7-8 combines with J gene TRBJ2-1; 10 nucleotides line up with TRBD2. Germline V gene data show CDR1 as SGHVS and CDR2 as FQNEAQ. The CDR3 has 15 residues. V dropped 7 bases and J dropped 5; count of bases not matched to a gene: 8.

This clonotype came up many times. The chain recombines TRBV2 with TRBJ1-4; D is uncertain. Germline loops: CDR1 SNHLY, CDR2 FYNNEI. Trimming shortened V by 9 bases and J by 0 bases, and 8 bases separated the two germline ends. CDR3 length equals 13 residues. CDR3 bases: TGTGCCAGTGGACGGGCAACTAATGAAAAACTGTTTTTT. It codes for CASGRATNEKLFF.

This clonotype was observed at least ten times. The rearrangement uses TRBV12-3 or TRBV12-4 and TRBJ1-1; 9 bases map to TRBD1. The trim removed 7 bases at V and 7 bases at J, leaving 13 bases unmatched. The CDR3 extends over 15 amino acids. CDR3 region: CASKAGTGPFGEAFF. The CDR3 DNA reads TGTGCCAGCAAAGCCGGGACAGGGCCTTTTGGTGAAGCTTTCTTT.

This clonotype was seen only a few times. J is TRBJ1-6 and V is TRBV2; D not certain. Germline V lookup: CDR1 SNHLY, CDR2 FYNNEI. This CDR3 is built from 18 residues. Trimming removed 0 bases from V and 0 bases from J, with 12 bases in between. The CDR3 region has the DNA TGTGCCAGCAGTGAAGCGCTTCTGTTGAGCTCCTATAATTCACCCCTCCACTTT. Its translation: CASSEALLLSSYNSPLHF.

The rearrangement uses TRBV10-2 and TRBJ2-2, with a tentative D call TRBD2 (6 bases). CDR1 and CDR2 (germline): WSHSY, SAAADI. Trimming pared 0 bases from V and 1 base from J, leaving 12 bases between. The CDR3 is 17 residues long. The CDR3 spells CASSESAGLENTGELFF. DNA for the CDR3: TGCGCCAGCAGTGAGTCTGCGGGACTCGAGAACACCGGGGAGCTGTTTTTT.

A note on this clonotype: One end of the junction is discordant with germline, which a read error may explain. The CDR3 loop is CASSLGGEVETQYF. The DNA of the CDR3 is TGTGCTAGCAGCTTAGGAGGGGAAGTTGAGACCCAGTACTTC. The chain carries TRBV7-7 and TRBJ2-5, with TRBD2 as a possible D gene (6 bases). CDR3 length: 14 residues. The germline CDR1 and CDR2 sequences are SSHAT and FNYEAQ (reference sequence).

The rearrangement links TRBV28 to TRBJ1-2; no reliable D call. CDR1 and CDR2 from the germline V gene are MDHEN and SYDVKM. The CDR3 sequence is 13 residues long. The V gene lost 6 bases and the J gene lost 8 bases, with 16 bases spanning the gap. CDR3 sequence reads: CASSVRGTEGYTF. DNA for the CDR3: TGTGCCAGCAGCGTCAGAGGCACCGAGGGCTACACCTTC.

This clonotype was found many times. J is TRBJ1-5 and V is TRBV15, with TRBD1 matching 7 bases. From germline, CDR1 is LNHNV and CDR2 YYDKDF (reference sequence). The V and J ends lost 5 bases and 5 bases, in that order; junction bases with no gene match: 12. CDR3 size: 16 residues. CDR3 loop: CATSELGGKQDQPQHF. CDR3 in DNA: TGTGCCACCAGCGAATTAGGGGGCAAACAGGATCAGCCCCAGCATTTT. The complete variable domain, with remaining parts taken from reference TRBV15 and TRBJ1-5, reads DAMVIQNPRYQVTQFGKPVTLSCSQTLNHNVMYWYQQKSSQAPKLLFHYYDKDFNNEADTPDNFQSRRPNTSFCFLDIRSPGLGDTAMYLCATSELGGKQDQPQHFGDGTRLSIL.

The chain recombines TRBV10-3 with TRBJ1-5; TRBD1 is a possible D gene (5 bases). The germline gives CDR1 ENHRY, CDR2 SYGVKD. With 11 bases removed from V and 3 bases from J, the gap between germline ends came to 11 bases. The CDR3 has 12 amino acids. This CDR3 reads CAVGTPNQPQHF. CDR3 in DNA: TGTGCCGTCGGGACTCCCAATCAGCCCCAGCATTTT.

This clonotype was counted many times. CDR3 protein: CASSFEGNEQYF. The DNA for the CDR3 is TGTGCCAGCAGTTTCGAAGGGAACGAGCAGTACTTC. The chain is built from TRBV28 and TRBJ2-7; D is unresolved. V lost 3 bases and J 5 bases, leaving 8 bases between the germline ends. The CDR3 length is 12 residues. Germline lookup yields CDR1 MDHEN and CDR2 SYDVKM.

The rearrangement joins TRBV5-5 to TRBJ2-7, with D uncertain. Germline loops: CDR1 SGHKS, CDR2 YYEKEE (reference sequence). This CDR3 contains 16 residues. Trimming shortened V by 2 bases and J by 2 bases, and 17 bases separated the two germline ends. The CDR3 sequence: CASSFGLMGLTYEQYF. For the CDR3, the DNA is TGTGCCAGCAGCTTTGGCCTGATGGGTCTTACCTACGAGCAGTACTTC. Using reference TRBV5-5 and TRBJ2-7 for the parts outside the CDR3, the full variable domain is DAGVTQSPTHLIKTRGQQVTLRCSPISGHKSVSWYQQVLGQGPQFIFQYYEKEERGRGNFPDRFSARQFPNYSSELNVNALLLGDSALYLCASSFGLMGLTYEQYFGPGTRLTVT.

The sample holds many counts of this clonotype. V is TRBV27 and J is TRBJ1-2, with D unclear. The CDR3 is made up of 12 amino acids. Per germline, CDR1 MNHEY and CDR2 SMNVEV (reference sequence). Trimming pared 6 bases from V and 4 bases from J, leaving 9 bases between. The CDR3 nucleotides are TGTGCCAGCAGCCCCCTTGGCTATGGCTACACCTTC. Amino acid sequence: CASSPLGYGYTF.